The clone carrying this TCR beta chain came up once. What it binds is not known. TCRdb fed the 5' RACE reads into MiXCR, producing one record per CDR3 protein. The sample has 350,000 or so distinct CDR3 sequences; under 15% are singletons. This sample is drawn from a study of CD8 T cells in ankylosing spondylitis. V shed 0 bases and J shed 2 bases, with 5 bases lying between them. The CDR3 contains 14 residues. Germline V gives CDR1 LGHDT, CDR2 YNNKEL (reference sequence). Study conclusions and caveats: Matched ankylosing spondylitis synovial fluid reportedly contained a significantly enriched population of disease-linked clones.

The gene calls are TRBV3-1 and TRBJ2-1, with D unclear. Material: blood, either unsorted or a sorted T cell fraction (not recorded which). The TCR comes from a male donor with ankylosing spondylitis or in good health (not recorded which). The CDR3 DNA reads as TGTGCCAGCAGCCAAGATCCTACCTACAATGAGCAGTTCTTC. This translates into CASSQDPTYNEQFF.